These T cell receptor beta chains were read from a single sample in a study of blood T cell repertoires in COVID-19. The repertoire was sequenced with immunoSEQ multiplex PCR; TCRdb's copy has only in-frame clones and lacks some. The sample yields fewer than 500,000 clones, about 89% seen once. The sequencing sample was made of peripheral blood. These receptors were taken from a woman aged 25 to 39 with acute or convalescent COVID-19. Each CDR3 is given with its conserved first and last residue. Fields, in order: D gene, V gene, clone size, J gene, CDR3 protein, CDR3 DNA. The D gene is left open where the match is weak. For some rows the clone size is stated as once, few or many, or as a class when expanded; others skip it.

D: .; V: TRBV30; size: .; J: TRBJ1-2; CDR3: CAWSPGQGRANYGYTF; DNA: TGTGCCTGGAGTCCGGGCCAGGGTAGGGCTAACTATGGCTACACCTTC
D: TRBD1; V: TRBV27; size: .; J: TRBJ1-6; CDR3: CASSTRDRVTPLHF; DNA: TGTGCCAGCAGTACCCGGGACAGGGTAACACCCCTCCACTTT
D: TRBD2; V: TRBV7-9; size: .; J: TRBJ2-1; CDR3: CASSSGRGDEQFF; DNA: TGTGCCAGCAGCTCGGGCCGGGGGGATGAGCAGTTCTTC
D: .; V: TRBV3-1/TRBV3-2; size: .; J: TRBJ2-2; CDR3: CASSTGYSGELFF; DNA: TGTGCCAGTTCAACAGGGTATAGCGGGGAGCTGTTTTTT
D: TRBD2; V: TRBV9; size: .; J: TRBJ2-3; CDR3: CASSPRTRAQF; DNA: TGTGCCAGCAGCCCCAGGACTAGAGCCCAATTT
D: .; V: TRBV5-1; size: .; J: TRBJ2-3; CDR3: CARELDTQYF; DNA: TGCGCGAGGGAACTAGATACGCAGTATTTT
D: .; V: TRBV5-1; size: .; J: TRBJ2-7; CDR3: CASSLESLYEQYF; DNA: TGCGCCAGCAGCTTGGAATCTCTCTACGAGCAGTACTTC
D: TRBD1; V: TRBV19; size: .; J: TRBJ2-3; CDR3: CASSIEWGQGPPTDTQYF; DNA: TGTGCCAGTAGTATAGAGTGGGGACAGGGCCCCCCTACAGATACGCAGTATTTT
D: .; V: TRBV14; size: .; J: TRBJ2-1; CDR3: CASSQFRGPYNEQFF; DNA: TGTGCCAGCAGCCAATTCAGGGGACCCTACAATGAGCAGTTCTTC
D: .; V: TRBV28; size: .; J: TRBJ1-2; CDR3: CASTVTGYGYTF; DNA: TGTGCCAGCACTGTGACAGGCTATGGCTACACCTTC
D: .; V: TRBV6-1; size: .; J: TRBJ1-2; CDR3: CASSYRPGDGYTF; DNA: TGTGCCAGCAGTTATCGGCCAGGGGATGGCTACACCTTC
D: TRBD2; V: TRBV27; size: .; J: TRBJ2-7; CDR3: CASSSAPGGAYEQYF; DNA: TGTGCCAGCAGTTCAGCCCCCGGGGGGGCGTACGAGCAGTACTTC
D: .; V: TRBV4-1; size: few; J: TRBJ1-6; CDR3: CASSQPDTQVGGSPLHF; DNA: TGCGCCAGCAGCCAACCGGACACGCAAGTTGGTGGTTCACCCCTCCACTTT
D: .; V: TRBV30; size: .; J: TRBJ1-1; CDR3: CAWSGEAEAFF; DNA: TGTGCCTGGAGTGGGGAGGCTGAAGCTTTCTTT
D: .; V: TRBV6-5; size: .; J: TRBJ2-7; CDR3: CASRPQGIHEQYF; DNA: TGTGCCAGCAGACCCCAGGGGATCCACGAGCAGTACTTC
D: .; V: TRBV6-5; size: once; J: TRBJ1-5; CDR3: CASRQDNNQPQHF; DNA: TGTGCCAGCAGACAGGACAACAATCAGCCCCAGCATTTT
D: TRBD1; V: TRBV3-1/TRBV3-2; size: .; J: TRBJ1-1; CDR3: CASSRQGADTEAFF; DNA: TGTGCCAGCAGCCGACAGGGGGCCGACACTGAAGCTTTCTTT
D: .; V: TRBV21-1; size: .; J: TRBJ2-1; CDR3: CASSNGGENTYNEQFF; DNA: TGTGCCAGCAGCAATGGGGGGGAGAACACCTACAATGAGCAGTTCTTC
D: TRBD1; V: TRBV9; size: few; J: TRBJ1-1; CDR3: CASSVGTGINEAFF; DNA: TGTGCCAGCAGCGTCGGGACAGGGATTAATGAAGCTTTCTTT
D: TRBD1; V: TRBV4-1; size: .; J: TRBJ1-1; CDR3: CASSQGKGATDTEAFF; DNA: TGCGCCAGCAGCCAAGGCAAGGGGGCAACGGACACTGAAGCTTTCTTT
D: .; V: TRBV28; size: .; J: TRBJ2-7; CDR3: CASSPPNPTEISYEQYF; DNA: TGTGCCAGCAGTCCCCCTAATCCGACAGAGATCTCCTACGAGCAGTACTTC
D: TRBD2; V: TRBV10-3; size: once; J: TRBJ2-1; CDR3: CAIRPLGSGGYNEQFF; DNA: TGTGCCATCAGGCCCTTGGGGAGCGGGGGCTACAATGAGCAGTTCTTC
D: TRBD1; V: TRBV29-1; size: .; J: TRBJ2-7; CDR3: CSVEETGTGGHEQYF; DNA: TGCAGCGTTGAAGAGACCGGGACAGGGGGCCACGAGCAGTACTTC
D: .; V: TRBV19; size: .; J: TRBJ2-3; CDR3: CASSMPTLSGTTDTQYF; DNA: TGTGCCAGTAGTATGCCGACCCTTAGCGGTACCACAGATACGCAGTATTTT
D: TRBD1; V: TRBV27; size: .; J: TRBJ2-7; CDR3: CASSPRDRRYEQYF; DNA: TGTGCCAGCAGTCCCCGGGACAGGCGGTACGAGCAGTACTTC
D: .; V: TRBV27; size: few; J: TRBJ2-1; CDR3: CASRSPVYEQFF; DNA: TGTGCCAGCAGATCACCGGTGTATGAGCAGTTCTTC
D: TRBD2; V: TRBV15; size: .; J: TRBJ2-5; CDR3: CATSSSNLGLAGIQETQYF; DNA: TGTGCCACCAGCAGCTCCAATCTGGGACTAGCGGGGATCCAAGAGACCCAGTACTTC
D: .; V: TRBV11-2; size: few; J: TRBJ1-1; CDR3: CASSLGYPGTFF; DNA: TGTGCCAGCAGCTTAGGGTACCCAGGGACTTTCTTT
D: TRBD1; V: TRBV29-1; size: .; J: TRBJ1-1; CDR3: CSASLGQTTEAFF; DNA: TGCAGCGCGTCCTTGGGACAGACCACTGAAGCTTTCTTT
D: .; V: TRBV6-2/TRBV6-3; size: .; J: TRBJ2-1; CDR3: CASSYRASYNEQFF; DNA: TGTGCCAGCAGTTATCGCGCTAGTTACAATGAGCAGTTCTTC
D: .; V: TRBV28; size: .; J: TRBJ2-7; CDR3: CASSFPGPPYEQYF; DNA: TGTGCCAGCAGTTTCCCAGGGCCTCCCTACGAGCAGTACTTC
D: TRBD2; V: TRBV3-1/TRBV3-2; size: .; J: TRBJ2-3; CDR3: CASSRRGATDTQYF; DNA: TGTGCCAGCAGCCGGCGGGGGGCCACAGATACGCAGTATTTT
D: .; V: TRBV24-1; size: .; J: TRBJ2-3; CDR3: CATSDLHSYGTDTQYF; DNA: TGTGCCACCAGTGATTTGCATTCCTACGGCACAGATACGCAGTATTTT
D: TRBD1; V: TRBV24-1; size: .; J: TRBJ2-4; CDR3: CATSVTGAQGNIQYF; DNA: TGTGCCACCAGCGTGACAGGGGCGCAAGGAAACATTCAGTACTTC
D: .; V: TRBV2; size: .; J: TRBJ1-2; CDR3: CASSELLQGNGYTF; DNA: TGTGCCAGCAGTGAATTACTTCAGGGCAATGGCTACACCTTC
D: .; V: TRBV11-2; size: once; J: TRBJ2-7; CDR3: CASSLDSGQGLEQYF; DNA: TGTGCCAGCAGCTTAGATAGTGGGCAGGGCCTCGAGCAGTACTTC
D: TRBD2; V: TRBV7-9; size: many; J: TRBJ2-7; CDR3: CASSPSGGAYEQYF; DNA: TGTGCCAGCAGCCCGAGCGGGGGGGCCTACGAGCAGTACTTC
D: TRBD1; V: TRBV28; size: .; J: TRBJ1-5; CDR3: CASSLLDRAGNQPQHF; DNA: TGTGCCAGCAGTTTATTGGACAGGGCGGGCAATCAGCCCCAGCATTTT
D: TRBD1; V: TRBV4-1; size: .; J: TRBJ2-2; CDR3: CASRHRQGDTGELFF; DNA: TGCGCCAGCAGACATCGGCAGGGGGACACCGGGGAGCTGTTTTTT
D: TRBD1; V: TRBV3-1/TRBV3-2; size: .; J: TRBJ2-7; CDR3: CASSPDRGGGEQYF; DNA: TGTGCCAGCAGCCCAGACAGGGGTGGTGGCGAGCAGTACTTC